The 14 T cell receptor beta chains below all came from one sample that was sequenced in a study of T cells in Graves' hyperthyroidism and ophthalmopathy. There were TCR beta CDR3 regions amplified from RNA transcripts. Researchers ran a first-round RT-PCR on the TCR CDR3 using the HTBI primer set. TCRdb ran MiXCR on the multiplex PCR reads and lists one entry per CDR3 protein. The sample lists some 570,000 distinct CDR3 sequences, 17% occurring once. Sequencing was performed on blood. The receptors were sampled from a woman under 30 with Graves' ophthalmopathy.

The gene calls are TRBV6-2 or TRBV6-3 and TRBJ2-1; weak D call: TRBD1 (6 bases). Trimming pared 7 bases from V and 2 bases from J, leaving 15 bases between. The CDR3 extends over 15 amino acids. Germline loops: CDR1 MNHEY, CDR2 SVGEGT. This chain's CDR3 is CASTNRVFPYNEQFF. In DNA form, the CDR3 reads TGTGCCAGCACTAACAGGGTCTTTCCCTACAATGAGCAGTTCTTC.

The chain recombines TRBV7-9 with TRBJ2-3, with 14 nucleotides matching TRBD2. V gave up 2 bases and J gave up 13 bases; unmatched junction bases: 17. Germline V CDR1 and CDR2: SEHNR, FQNEAQ (reference sequence). The CDR3 loop spans 18 amino acids. The CDR3 nucleotides read TGTGCCAGCAGCTTACTGGGCGATCCGGGGACTAGCGGGAGTCGGGAGTATTTT. Translated, it gives CASSLLGDPGTSGSREYF.

This clonotype occurred a few times. The rearrangement joins TRBV12-3 or TRBV12-4 to TRBJ2-5; 13 positions match TRBD2. The CDR3 has 17 amino acids. The junction had 7 bases not matched to a gene; V was cut back by 4 bases and J by 2 bases. CDR3 sequence: CASSSTTSGGPQETQYF. CDR3 in DNA: TGTGCCAGCAGTTCCACGACTAGCGGGGGGCCTCAAGAGACCCAGTACTTC.

This clonotype came up a few times. The chain uses TRBV19 and TRBJ1-1; D is unresolved. The CDR3 runs to 14 residues. Trimming took off 0 bases at V and 4 bases at J, with 9 bases between the two ends. Germline CDR1 LNHDA, CDR2 SQIVND (reference sequence). The CDR3 reads CASSIDHVVTEAFF. In DNA, the CDR3 is TGTGCCAGTAGTATAGATCACGTCGTCACTGAAGCTTTCTTT.

This clonotype was found a few times. The CDR3 DNA reads TGCAGTCCAACGGCAGGGGGGAGAGGTACGCAGTATTTT. Translating gives CSPTAGGRGTQYF. The genes are TRBV20-1 and TRBJ2-3, with TRBD1 as a possible D gene (7 bases). The CDR3 has 13 residues. Trimming took 8 bases from V and 8 from J, leaving 20 bases between them. Germline values: CDR1 DFQATT, CDR2 SNEGSKA (reference sequence).

The genes are TRBV10-2 and TRBJ1-1; D is unresolved. V lost 5 bases to trimming and J lost 3 bases, with 10 bases between them. CDR3 length: 13 amino acids. CDR1 is WSHSY and CDR2 is SAAADI in the germline V gene. CDR3 nucleotide sequence: TGCGCCAGCAGTACCCGGGTGGACACTGAAGCTTTCTTT. This encodes CASSTRVDTEAFF.

The sample holds a few counts of this clonotype. The chain is built from TRBV10-3 and TRBJ2-7, with a possible D match to TRBD1 (5 bases). CDR3 length: 15 residues. CDR1 and CDR2 (germline): ENHRY, SYGVKD. V lost 3 bases and J 4 bases, leaving 16 bases between the germline ends. The CDR3 loop reads CAISDLRQGLYEQYF. The CDR3 DNA sequence: TGTGCCATCAGTGACCTTCGGCAGGGTCTGTACGAGCAGTACTTC.

This chain links TRBV19 with TRBJ2-7; no reliable D call. Trimming removed 5 bases from V and 2 bases from J, with 13 bases in between. Germline V lookup: CDR1 LNHDA, CDR2 SQIVND (reference sequence). This CDR3 has 14 residues. In DNA form, the CDR3 reads TGTGCCAGTAGTGCGGATGGCACAGCCTACGAGCAGTACTTC. Residues: CASSADGTAYEQYF.

In its sample, this clonotype was seen a few times. The chain couples TRBV20-1 to TRBJ2-7; 13 bases agree with TRBD2. With V trimmed by 6 bases and J by 2 bases, 16 bases remained unmatched. CDR1 is DFQATT, CDR2 SNEGSKA, per germline (reference sequence). The CDR3 extends over 18 amino acids. The CDR3 DNA follows: TGCAGTGCCGTCTCCCCCGGAACTAGCGGGAGGGCAACCTACGAGCAGTACTTC. This translates into CSAVSPGTSGRATYEQYF.

This clonotype has ten or more counts. The chain couples TRBV6-5 to TRBJ1-1; D is possibly TRBD1 (6 bases). V was trimmed by 0 bases and J by 2 bases, leaving 10 bases between them. Germline loops: CDR1 MNHEY, CDR2 SVGAGI. The length of the CDR3 is 15 residues. The CDR3 region is CASSYSDRRNTEAFF. Written as DNA, the CDR3 is TGTGCCAGCAGTTACTCGGACAGAAGAAACACTGAAGCTTTCTTT.

This clonotype was recorded at least ten times. This chain uses TRBV15 with TRBJ1-6; D unclear. The V gene lost 1 base and the J gene lost 3 bases, with 7 bases spanning the gap. Germline CDR1 LNHNV, CDR2 YYDKDF (reference sequence). The CDR3 totals 15 residues. CDR3 amino acids: CATSRGPVYNSPLHF. CDR3 nucleotide sequence: TGTGCCACCAGCAGAGGTCCAGTCTATAATTCACCCCTCCACTTT.

A few counts support this clonotype. The V call is TRBV30, the J call TRBJ1-1; D gene unclear. This CDR3 has 13 residues. Germline loops: CDR1 GTSNPN, CDR2 SVGIG (reference sequence). Trimming removed 0 bases from V and 10 bases from J, with 15 bases in between. This CDR3 is CAWSVQVEGGAFF. The CDR3 coding sequence is TGTGCCTGGAGTGTACAAGTCGAGGGTGGAGCTTTCTTT.

This chain joins TRBV6-5 and TRBJ2-2; 8 nucleotides agree with TRBD1. In germline, CDR1 is MNHEY, CDR2 SVGAGI. This CDR3 contains 17 residues. V gave up 4 bases and J gave up 5 bases; unmatched junction bases: 12. The CDR3, as DNA: TGTGCCAGCAGTTTTCGGACAGGGTCAGTTTTGACCGGGGAGCTGTTTTTT. Amino acid sequence: CASSFRTGSVLTGELFF.

The chain combines TRBV5-4 with TRBJ1-1; TRBD1 is a possible D gene (6 bases). Germline-derived CDR1 and CDR2 are SGHNT and YYREEE (reference sequence). CDR3 length: 13 residues. V was cut by 6 bases and J by 6 bases, with 15 bases left in between. CDR3: CASIQQGGAEAFF. CDR3 bases: TGTGCCAGCATCCAACAGGGTGGCGCTGAAGCTTTCTTT.